Listed here are 4 T cell receptor beta chains from one sample, sequenced in a study of a mutant IDH1 vaccine in newly diagnosed glioma. The time point here: week 5, during vaccination. Every vaccine dose comprised 300 ug of mutant IDH1 20-mer peptide plus topical imiquimod. These receptors have no known antigen. The protocol was immunoSEQ multiplex PCR, while the TCRdb copy is restricted to in-frame clones and leaves out a portion. The sample has roughly 42,000 clones, 80% to 90% seen once. The input for sequencing was PBMCs, taken from a glioma patient whose treatment included an IDH1 peptide vaccine. These receptor sequences come from a man aged 35 to 55 with glioma.

The chain combines TRBV6-1 with TRBJ1-4; D gene uncertain. Trimming stripped 5 bases from V and 8 bases from J, with 12 bases between. Germline assignment: CDR1 MNHNS and CDR2 SASEGT. This CDR3 contains 13 residues. The CDR3 loop reads CASSPREWEKLFF. Written as DNA, the CDR3 is TGTGCCAGCAGTCCTCGAGAATGGGAAAAACTGTTTTTT.

This chain links TRBV18 with TRBJ2-7; D remains ambiguous. Trimming removed 0 bases from V and 0 bases from J, with 6 bases in between. Per the germline V gene, CDR1 is KGHSH and CDR2 is LQKENI. This CDR3 contains 14 residues. In nucleotides, the CDR3 is TGTGCCAGCTCACCACCGGCCCTCTCCTACGAGCAGTACTTC. Its translation is CASSPPALSYEQYF.

By sample share, this clone is medium-sized (0.01 to 0.1%). The CDR3 protein is CASRLTSGTREQYF. In nucleotides, the CDR3 is TGCGCCAGCAGGCTGACTAGCGGGACCCGCGAGCAGTACTTC. V usage is TRBV5-1 and J usage is TRBJ2-7; 11 nucleotides align to TRBD2. The V and J ends lost 5 bases and 6 bases, in that order; junction bases with no gene match: 7. The CDR3 is 14 amino acids. Germline lookup yields CDR1 SGHRS and CDR2 YFSETQ.

The rearrangement joins TRBV5-1 to TRBJ2-1, with D possibly matching TRBD1 (5 bases). Trimming shortened V by 2 bases and J by 9 bases, and 9 bases separated the two germline ends. Germline V CDR1 and CDR2: SGHRS, YFSETQ. This CDR3 is built from 12 residues. The CDR3, as DNA: TGCGCCAGCAGCTTCCAGGGCCTTGAGCAGTTCTTC. Encoded protein: CASSFQGLEQFF.